This T cell receptor (beta chain) stems from a study of graft-versus-host responses after intestinal transplantation. Overall study context: Multivisceral, liver-intestinal, or isolated intestinal grafts went to recipients. Study-wide results and limits: Recipient marrow harbored GvH clones, some of which surfaced first in ileum or blood.

The germline CDR1 and CDR2 sequences are SGHRS and YFSETQ. CDR3 length: 15 amino acids. After removal of 4 bases from V and 3 bases from J, the junction contained 7 bases not matched to a gene. Libraries were prepared by immunoSEQ multiplex PCR; TCRdb keeps only in-frame clonotypes and omits some of them. Found here are 80,000 to 100,000 clones, more than 85% of them singletons; the top ten hold 0.15% to 0.2%. Turning to this clone: Its antigen is still unknown.

Sequenced here: unstimulated CD4+ T cells sorted from spleen or lymph node cells, sampled before intestinal transplant. The TCR sequence derives from a human donor who received an intestinal transplant. The chain combines TRBV5-1 with TRBJ1-2; 9 nucleotides agree with TRBD1. CDR3 loop: CASSLVGQGDYGYTF. The CDR3 region has the DNA TGCGCCAGCAGCCTGGTGGGACAGGGCGACTATGGCTACACCTTC.